This T cell receptor (beta chain) emerged from a study of T cell changes during pregnancy in multiple sclerosis. J gave up 6 bases and V 7 bases, and 12 bases lay outside the gene matches. The CDR3 extends over 15 amino acids. Per germline, CDR1 SQVTM and CDR2 ANQGSEA. Profiled with immunoSEQ multiplex PCR; TCRdb holds only in-frame clones, not every one. The top ten clones hold 9.5% of a sample with some 70,000 clones, roughly 88% of them seen once. The sequence was obtained from a female donor in good health, enrolled as a control in a pregnancy study. The sequences come from peripheral blood, collected after pregnancy. J is TRBJ2-2 and V is TRBV29-1; 9 bases match TRBD2. CDR3 region: CSARGARGGSGELFF. The CDR3 DNA reads TGCAGCGCCCGGGGCGCGCGGGGGGGCTCCGGGGAGCTGTTTTTT.